This TCR beta chain was identified during a study of blood T cell repertoires in COVID-19. Study-level information: Samples taken during acute and convalescent COVID-19 were collected in the United States, Italy and Spain. T cells, B-cell-depleted T cells, or PBMCs provided the cDNA or gDNA that served as material.

Patients from Seattle were sampled longitudinally, starting during active infection. This clone was found once. V dropped 0 bases and J dropped 2 bases, with 12 bases sitting between them. There are 15 residues in the CDR3. Germline V CDR1 and CDR2: SGHRS, YFSETQ. Authors' methods: By means of reference gene primer amplification, nucleated cell counts were estimated. Assay: immunoSEQ multiplex PCR; the TCRdb copy retains only in-frame clones and omits some. The V and J calls and the clone size are those of that table, but D and trimming were determined from the DNA. The data contain a few hundred thousand clones, 75% to 90% of them singletons.

The sequence derives from a woman in her sixties or seventies with COVID-19, enrolled during active disease. The chain is built from TRBV5-1 and TRBJ2-7, with a weak D call TRBD2 (5 bases). The sample comprised peripheral blood. CDR3 loop: CASSLGGRRPYEQYF. Here the CDR3 DNA reads TGCGCCAGCAGCTTGGGTGGCAGGAGGCCCTACGAGCAGTACTTC. Complete variable domain (other parts from reference TRBV5-1 and TRBJ2-7): KAGVTQTPRYLIKTRGQQVTLSCSPISGHRSVSWYQQTPGQGLQFLFEYFSETQRNKGNFPGRFSGRQFSNSRSEMNVSTLELGDSALYLCASSLGGRRPYEQYFGPGTRLTVT.